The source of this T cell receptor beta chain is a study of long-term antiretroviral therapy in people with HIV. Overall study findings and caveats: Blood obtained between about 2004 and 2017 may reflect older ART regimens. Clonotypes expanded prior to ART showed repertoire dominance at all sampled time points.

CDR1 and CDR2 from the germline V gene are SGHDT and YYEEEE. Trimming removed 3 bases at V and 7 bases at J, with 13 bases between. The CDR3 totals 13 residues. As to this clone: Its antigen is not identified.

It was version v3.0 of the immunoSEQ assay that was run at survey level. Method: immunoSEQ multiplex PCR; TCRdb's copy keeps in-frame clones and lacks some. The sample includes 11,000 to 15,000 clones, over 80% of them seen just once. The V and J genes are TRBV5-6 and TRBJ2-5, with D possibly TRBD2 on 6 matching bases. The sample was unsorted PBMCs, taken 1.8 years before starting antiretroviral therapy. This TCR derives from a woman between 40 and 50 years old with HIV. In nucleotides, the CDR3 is TGTGCCAGCAGCTCCGGGACGGAGGGGACCCAGTACTTC. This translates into CASSSGTEGTQYF. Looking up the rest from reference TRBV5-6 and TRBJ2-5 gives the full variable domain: DAGVTQSPTHLIKTRGQQVTLRCSPKSGHDTVSWYQQALGQGPQFIFQYYEEEERQRGNFPDRFSGHQFPNYSSELNVNALLLGDSALYLCASSSGTEGTQYFGPGTRLLVL.